The 8 T cell receptor beta chains below come from one sample, sequenced in a study of shared T cell receptors in the human thymus. Generated by immunoSEQ multiplex PCR, the TCRdb table keeps only in-frame clones and is missing some. This sample has hundreds of thousands of clones; around 87% occur once, and the top ten carry 0.0094%. In addition, the sample was reused for a study of human thymus T cells.

Sequencing input: thymocytes. These receptors came from a boy younger than two with a congenital heart defect.

The CDR3 protein is CAISWDRVEDTQYF. DNA of the CDR3: TGTGCCATCAGCTGGGACAGGGTTGAAGATACGCAGTATTTT. The V and J genes are TRBV10-3 and TRBJ2-3; 9 bases map to TRBD1. There are 14 residues in the CDR3. Germline assignment: CDR1 ENHRY and CDR2 SYGVKD. J was trimmed by 5 bases and V by 6 bases; bases with no gene match: 6.

J is TRBJ1-1 and V is TRBV29-1, with a weak D call TRBD1 (5 bases). Trimming cost V 7 bases and J 0 bases, with 18 bases left between them. The CDR3 consists of 15 residues. Germline values: CDR1 SQVTM, CDR2 ANQGSEA. The CDR3 DNA is TGCAGCGATTGGGGCTACAGCGTCATGAACACTGAAGCTTTCTTT. Encoded protein: CSDWGYSVMNTEAFF.

The chain carries TRBV4-3 and TRBJ2-1, with TRBD2 matching over 7 bases. V trimming: 6 bases; J trimming: 6 bases; junction bases outside the gene matches: 20. The CDR3 extends over 18 amino acids. CDR1 is LGHNA and CDR2 is YSLEER in the germline V gene. Written as DNA, the CDR3 is TGCGCCAGCAGTCACCGTTTTCCAACCCCCGGGGAGGGCAATGAGCAGTTCTTC. It translates to CASSHRFPTPGEGNEQFF.

This clone was seen once. The chain couples TRBV28 to TRBJ2-7; tentative D call: TRBD1 (5 bases). CDR1 and CDR2 from the germline V gene are MDHEN and SYDVKM. This CDR3 region has 14 residues. V lost 6 bases and J lost 3, with 15 bases in between. This chain's CDR3 is CASSLEGEHYEQYF. The CDR3 DNA sequence: TGTGCCAGCAGCCTTGAAGGGGAACACTACGAGCAGTACTTC.

The J gene is TRBJ1-1, the V gene TRBV5-6, with 10 bases matching TRBD1. This CDR3 is 16 amino acids long. Germline CDR1 is SGHDT and CDR2 is YYEEEE. V trimming: 4 bases; J trimming: 11 bases; junction bases outside the gene matches: 17. In DNA, the CDR3 is TGTGCCAGCAGCCCGACGACGGGACAGGGGTCCGGAGTGGCTTTCTTT. This sequence encodes CASSPTTGQGSGVAFF.

The chain joins TRBV30 to TRBJ1-6; D call uncertain. Trimming shortened V by 2 bases and J by 7 bases, and 9 bases separated the two germline ends. The CDR3 has 13 residues. Germline V gene lookup returns CDR1 GTSNPN and CDR2 SVGIG (reference sequence). For the CDR3, the DNA is TGTGCCTGGAGTAGCGAACCGAATTCACCCCTCCACTTT. Translation: CAWSSEPNSPLHF.

CDR3 sequence: CASSSLGGSFMTGATFSNQPQHF. Here the CDR3 DNA reads TGTGCCAGCAGCTCCCTAGGTGGTTCTTTCATGACAGGGGCGACTTTTAGCAATCAGCCCCAGCATTTT. The chain carries TRBV2 and TRBJ1-5, with 8 bases that match TRBD1. Germline trimming cut 6 bases from V and 0 bases from J; bases unmatched to any gene: 28. CDR1 and CDR2 from the germline V gene are SNHLY and FYNNEI. The CDR3 is 23 amino acids.

This chain connects TRBV14 to TRBJ2-2; TRBD2 matches 7 bases. CDR3 length: 16 residues. V shed 5 bases, J shed 4 bases, and the junction held 10 bases outside the gene matches. Per germline, CDR1 SGHDN and CDR2 FVKESK. The CDR3 region is CASSAGDSGTTGELFF. The CDR3 DNA is TGTGCCAGCAGCGCGGGGGATAGCGGAACCACCGGGGAGCTGTTTTTT.